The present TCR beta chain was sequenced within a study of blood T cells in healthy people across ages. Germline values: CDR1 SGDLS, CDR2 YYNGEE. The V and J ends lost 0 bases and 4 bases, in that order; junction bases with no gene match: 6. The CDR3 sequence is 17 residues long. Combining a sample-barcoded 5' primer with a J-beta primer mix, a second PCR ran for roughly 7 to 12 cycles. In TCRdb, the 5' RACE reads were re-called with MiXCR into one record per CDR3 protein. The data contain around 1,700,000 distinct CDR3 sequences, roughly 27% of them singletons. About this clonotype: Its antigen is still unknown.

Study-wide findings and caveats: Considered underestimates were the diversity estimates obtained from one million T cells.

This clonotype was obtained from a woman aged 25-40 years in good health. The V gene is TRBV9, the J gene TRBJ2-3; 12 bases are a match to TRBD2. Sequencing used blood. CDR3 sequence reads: CASSVGLAGAKSDTQYF. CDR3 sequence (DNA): TGTGCCAGCAGCGTAGGACTAGCGGGGGCAAAGTCAGATACGCAGTATTTT.